What follows is one T cell receptor beta chain and its context. Its antigen remains unknown. This sample is drawn from a study of T cell responses to AZD1222 COVID-19 vaccine. The study's findings and limits: An increase in Spike-specific TCR breadth and depth was observed after two AZD1222 doses.

The CDR3 loop spans 13 amino acids. Germline values: CDR1 LGHDT, CDR2 YNNKEL (reference sequence). V shed 0 bases and J shed 10 bases, with 10 bases lying between them. Sequenced by immunoSEQ multiplex PCR; TCRdb stores in-frame clones only, minus some. The table shows 60,000 to 85,000 clones, with 60% to 85% occurring only once. This material consisted of peripheral blood, taken 28 days after the second dose of the MenACWY control vaccine. The gene calls are TRBV3-1 (or the pseudogene TRBV3-2) and TRBJ1-5; D is possibly TRBD1 (5 bases). The receptor comes from an adult who received the MenACWY meningococcal vaccine as a control. The CDR3 nucleotides are TGTGCCAGCAGCCAAGACAGGGTGAGTCCCCAGCATTTT. Translating gives CASSQDRVSPQHF.